Each of the 22 T cell receptor beta chains below was sequenced from the same sample in a study of shared clonotypes between healthy human individuals. The data were produced by immunoSEQ multiplex PCR, yet TCRdb's version contains in-frame clones alone and is incomplete. The sample has about 2.3 million clones, 85% to 95% seen once. The sample consisted of naive CD4+ T cells from PBMCs. The sample's subset: CD45RA+ positively selected. These receptors were taken from a young man in good health. Some clones in this sample may be carry-over from other donors' samples.

This clone was found a few times. The J gene is TRBJ2-7, the V gene TRBV2; 11 bases agree with TRBD2. V was clipped by 6 bases and J by 2 bases; unmatched bases: 6. The CDR3 runs 15 residues. Germline V CDR1 and CDR2: SNHLY, FYNNEI. CDR3 region: CASRGGLAETYEQYF. The CDR3 DNA is TGTGCCAGCAGGGGGGGACTAGCGGAAACCTACGAGCAGTACTTC.

The rearrangement uses TRBV30 and TRBJ2-7; 8 bases align to TRBD2. The CDR3 runs to 13 residues. Germline V gene sequence: CDR1 GTSNPN, CDR2 SVGIG (reference sequence). J was trimmed by 3 bases and V by 4 bases; bases with no gene match: 5. CDR3 region: CAWKSGSYYEQYF. The DNA for the CDR3 is TGTGCCTGGAAAAGCGGGAGTTACTACGAGCAGTACTTC. Complete variable domain (other parts from reference TRBV30 and TRBJ2-7): SQTIHQWPATLVQPVGSPLSLECTVEGTSNPNLYWYRQAAGRGLQLLFYSVGIGQISSEVPQNLSASRPQDRQFILSSKKLLLSDSGFYLCAWKSGSYYEQYFGPGTRLTVT.

As for this clone: A much larger clone sits a single nucleotide away, making a read error possible. Other DNA sequences in the sample encode the same CDR3. The J gene is TRBJ1-1, the V gene TRBV5-1, with D possibly matching TRBD1 (5 bases). Trimming cost V 0 bases and J 1 base, with 7 bases left between them. The CDR3 runs to 14 residues. Germline V gene lookup returns CDR1 SGHRS and CDR2 YFSETQ. This CDR3 reads CASSLGQRNTEAFF. CDR3 nucleotide sequence: TGCGCCAGCAGCTTGGGACAGAGGAACACTGAAGCTTTCTTT.

The chain employs TRBV20-1 and TRBJ2-7, with 8 nucleotides matching TRBD1. With V trimmed by 7 bases and J by 3 bases, 2 bases remained unmatched. The CDR3 consists of 11 residues. The V gene's germline CDR1 is DFQATT and CDR2 SNEGSKA (reference sequence). The CDR3 DNA sequence: TGCAGTGGAACAGGGGGCTACGAGCAGTACTTC. The encoded protein is CSGTGGYEQYF.

The chain has TRBV6-6 and TRBJ1-4; no definite D call. Germline V gene data show CDR1 as MNHNY and CDR2 as SVGAGI (reference sequence). V dropped 5 bases and J dropped 10 bases, with 14 bases sitting between them. There are 13 residues in the CDR3. CDR3 nucleotides: TGTGCCAGCAGTCAAGAGTGGGAGGGAAAACTGTTTTTT. Amino acid sequence: CASSQEWEGKLFF.

In DNA, the CDR3 is TGTGCCAGCAGCTTAATGGGAGTCGGCAGCCAGCGTAACACGGCAGGGTACACCTTC. Encoded protein: CASSLMGVGSQRNTAGYTF. The rearrangement links TRBV7-9 to TRBJ1-2; tentatively, D is TRBD1 (5 bases). V lost 2 bases to trimming and J lost 11 bases, with 33 bases between them. Germline V gene sequence: CDR1 SEHNR, CDR2 FQNEAQ (reference sequence). The CDR3 has 19 amino acids.

The chain employs TRBV27 and TRBJ2-7, with 14 bases fitting TRBD2. Trimming removed 5 bases from V and 3 bases from J; junction bases left unmatched: 6. Looked up from germline, CDR1 is MNHEY and CDR2 is SMNVEV (reference sequence). This CDR3 spans 16 amino acids. The CDR3 loop is CASSPGGTSGSYEQYF. In DNA, the CDR3 is TGTGCCAGCAGTCCGGGGGGGACTAGCGGGAGCTACGAGCAGTACTTC.

The chain links TRBV5-1 to TRBJ2-3; D not certain. The V gene's germline CDR1 is SGHRS and CDR2 YFSETQ. V dropped 4 bases and J dropped 0 bases, with 15 bases sitting between them. This CDR3 has 16 amino acids. The CDR3 DNA sequence: TGCGCCAGCAGCGCGCGGACGGAACCTAGCACAGATACGCAGTATTTT. Amino acids: CASSARTEPSTDTQYF.

Notes on this clone: At the DNA level, this CDR3 is encoded by other sequences in the same sample as well. J is TRBJ2-6 and V is TRBV19, with unresolved D. Germline CDR1 and CDR2: LNHDA and SQIVND (reference sequence). CDR3 length: 14 amino acids. The V and J ends lost 3 bases and 0 bases respectively, with 3 bases between them. The CDR3 protein is CASSIGSGANVLTF. Here the CDR3 DNA reads TGTGCCAGTAGTATCGGCTCTGGGGCCAACGTCCTGACTTTC. Using reference TRBV19 and TRBJ2-6 for the parts outside the CDR3, the full variable domain is DGGITQSPKYLFRKEGQNVTLSCEQNLNHDAMYWYRQDPGQGLRLIYYSQIVNDFQKGDIAEGYSVSREKKESFPLTVTSAQKNPTAFYLCASSIGSGANVLTFGAGSRLTVL.

The CDR3 DNA reads as TGTGCCAGCAGTGTAGACAGGGGTTCGAACACTGAAGCTTTCTTT. Amino acids: CASSVDRGSNTEAFF. The chain recombines TRBV28 with TRBJ1-1; TRBD1 aligns across 8 bases. CDR1 is MDHEN, CDR2 SYDVKM, per germline. The CDR3 spans 15 residues. V was pared by 5 bases and J by 1 base, with 6 bases of the junction left unmatched.

This clone was counted once. The chain couples TRBV2 to TRBJ2-5; D gene uncertain. From germline, CDR1 is SNHLY and CDR2 FYNNEI. With 4 bases removed from V and 0 bases from J, the gap between germline ends came to 6 bases. The CDR3 spans 13 residues. CDR3 amino acids: CASSAWNQETQYF. As DNA, the CDR3 is TGTGCCAGCAGTGCCTGGAACCAAGAGACCCAGTACTTC.

The V call is TRBV11-3, the J call TRBJ2-1, with 7 bases matching TRBD2. This CDR3 contains 14 residues. The germline gives CDR1 SGHNT, CDR2 YENEEA. V was clipped by 5 bases and J by 1 base; unmatched bases: 2. CDR3: CASSRGRSYNEQFF. The DNA of the CDR3 is TGTGCCAGCAGCCGCGGGAGATCCTACAATGAGCAGTTCTTC. The variable domain in full, completed from reference TRBV11-3 and TRBJ2-1, reads EAGVVQSPRYKIIEKKQPVAFWCNPISGHNTLYWYLQNLGQGPELLIRYENEEAVDDSQLPKDRFSAERLKGVDSTLKIQPAELGDSAVYLCASSRGRSYNEQFFGPGTRLTVL.

The J gene is TRBJ2-7, the V gene TRBV10-3, with 11 bases fitting TRBD2. The CDR3 is 17 amino acids. The germline gives CDR1 ENHRY, CDR2 SYGVKD. J gave up 0 bases and V 8 bases, and 12 bases lay outside the gene matches. As DNA, the CDR3 is TGTGCCATCTCGGCGACTAGCGGGATAAAAAGCTCCTACGAGCAGTACTTC. Translation: CAISATSGIKSSYEQYF.

The V gene is TRBV4-3, the J gene TRBJ2-5, with TRBD2 matching over 9 bases. Per the germline V gene, CDR1 is LGHNA and CDR2 is YSLEER. V dropped 4 bases and J dropped 4; count of bases not matched to a gene: 7. The CDR3 spans 15 residues. DNA for the CDR3: TGCGCCAGCAGCCCAGGCGGCGGGAGGGCAGAGACCCAGTACTTC. Amino acids: CASSPGGGRAETQYF.

The V and J genes are TRBV4-1 and TRBJ2-5, with TRBD2 identical over 7 bases. Unmatched junction bases numbered 7, after V lost 4 bases and J lost 2 bases. In germline, CDR1 is MGHRA, CDR2 YSYEKL. CDR3 length: 15 amino acids. CDR3 nucleotide sequence: TGCGCCAGCAGCCTCGCGGGGGTAAAACAAGAGACCCAGTACTTC. It specifies CASSLAGVKQETQYF.

The chain is built from TRBV7-9 and TRBJ2-7, with D unresolved. The CDR3 totals 12 residues. V lost 5 bases and J 10 bases, leaving 15 bases between the germline ends. Germline values: CDR1 SEHNR, CDR2 FQNEAQ (reference sequence). For the CDR3, the DNA is TGTGCCAGCAGCATGGACCTTGAGCGCCAGTACTTC. It encodes CASSMDLERQYF.

This chain links TRBV28 with TRBJ2-6; D gene ambiguous. CDR1 and CDR2 from the germline V gene are MDHEN and SYDVKM. CDR3 length: 13 amino acids. V lost 6 bases and J 2 bases, leaving 5 bases between the germline ends. This CDR3 is CASSPTGANVLTF. CDR3 coding DNA: TGTGCCAGCAGCCCCACTGGGGCCAACGTCCTGACTTTC.

The chain is built from TRBV28 and TRBJ2-7; TRBD1 agrees at 7 bases. Trimming at V came to 5 bases and at J to 7 bases, leaving 8 bases not matched to a gene. This CDR3 contains 13 residues. Germline loops: CDR1 MDHEN, CDR2 SYDVKM. In nucleotides, the CDR3 is TGTGCCAGCAGTCTAGACAGGGATCGGGAGCAGTACTTC. Its translation is CASSLDRDREQYF.

The chain recombines TRBV6-1 with TRBJ1-4; 7 nucleotides align to TRBD1. Germline V gene lookup returns CDR1 MNHNS and CDR2 SASEGT. The V gene end was trimmed by 4 bases and the J gene end by 4 bases; junction bases not matched to a gene: 15. The CDR3 length is 18 residues. The CDR3 is CASSAGTAWFGFNEKLFF. CDR3 nucleotide sequence: TGTGCCAGCAGTGCAGGGACAGCCTGGTTTGGATTTAATGAAAAACTGTTTTTT.

The V call is TRBV20-1, the J call TRBJ2-3; TRBD2 matches at 10 bases. From germline, CDR1 is DFQATT and CDR2 SNEGSKA (reference sequence). The CDR3 is 11 amino acids. CDR3 loop: CGGLATDTQYF. Written as DNA, the CDR3 is TGCGGGGGACTAGCGACAGATACGCAGTATTTT.

The chain has TRBV7-3 and TRBJ2-3, with a possible D match to TRBD1 (5 bases). Trimming took 1 base from V and 0 from J, leaving 8 bases between them. Per the germline V gene, CDR1 is SGHTA and CDR2 is FQGTGA. The CDR3 is made up of 15 amino acids. The CDR3 region has the DNA TGTGCCAGCAGCTTAATGGCAGGGAGCACAGATACGCAGTATTTT. Its protein product is CASSLMAGSTDTQYF.

The gene calls are TRBV18 and TRBJ1-5; the D is unclear. The CDR3 loop spans 22 amino acids. V gave up 2 bases and J gave up 3 bases, with 32 bases separating them. From germline, CDR1 is KGHSH and CDR2 LQKENI. CDR3 DNA: TGTGCCAGCTCACCAGATCGAGTGAGGATGAATAGCAATCCCCGGTACAATCAGCCCCAGCATTTT. Protein sequence: CASSPDRVRMNSNPRYNQPQHF. The full variable domain, in which reference TRBV18 and TRBJ1-5 provide the parts outside the CDR3, is NAGVMQNPRHLVRRRGQEARLRCSPMKGHSHVYWYRQLPEEGLKFMVYLQKENIIDESGMPKERFSAEFPKEGPSILRIQQVVRGDSAAYFCASSPDRVRMNSNPRYNQPQHFGDGTRLSIL.